Following are 2 T cell receptor beta chains from one sample sequenced in a study of T cell repertoires in cytomegalovirus infection. These TCRs' antigens remain unknown. TCRdb reanalysed the reads using MiXCR and keeps one entry per CDR3 protein. The sample has hundreds of thousands of distinct CDR3 sequences; around a third are singletons. The sample here was cultured CD8+ T cells from PBMCs, taken from culture after CMV antigen stimulation. These TCRs come from a human donor in good health (CMV status not recorded). Some clones in this sample may be carry-over from other donors' samples.

There are a few counts of this clonotype. V is TRBV2 and J is TRBJ1-5; TRBD1 matches 7 bases. J gave up 4 bases and V 5 bases, and 8 bases lay outside the gene matches. The CDR3 runs 15 residues. Germline loops: CDR1 SNHLY, CDR2 FYNNEI. The CDR3 DNA is TGTGCCAGCAGTTCAAAGGGGGCAGGGAATCAGCCCCAGCATTTT. Protein product: CASSSKGAGNQPQHF.

This chain uses TRBV6-8 with TRBJ2-5; 12 nucleotides match TRBD2. V gave up 5 bases and J gave up 1 base; unmatched junction bases: 14. There are 19 residues in the CDR3. Germline V CDR1 and CDR2: MNHGY, SAAAGT. Here the CDR3 DNA reads TGTGCCAGCAGTCTTCTACCACTGACTAGCGGGGGACCCCAAGAGACCCAGTACTTC. Its translation: CASSLLPLTSGGPQETQYF.